Below are 8 T cell receptor beta chains sequenced from a single sample in a study of blood T cell repertoires in COVID-19. Clones were read by immunoSEQ multiplex PCR, and TCRdb kept only the in-frame ones, dropping some. Among roughly 80,000 clones listed, about 91% were seen once. Sequenced input: peripheral blood. These TCRs come from a woman aged 80 or over with acute or convalescent COVID-19.

This sequence joins TRBV30 and TRBJ1-2, with D possibly being TRBD1 (6 bases). V dropped 1 base and J dropped 8 bases, with 14 bases sitting between them. CDR1 and CDR2 (germline): GTSNPN, SVGIG (reference sequence). CDR3 length: 13 amino acids. The CDR3 bases are TGTGCCTGGAGTGGGGGGCGGGCGGAGGGCTACACCTTC. Encoded protein: CAWSGGRAEGYTF.

This clone turned up a few times. The V gene is TRBV5-6, the J gene TRBJ2-2; a possible D gene is TRBD1 (6 bases). This CDR3 contains 15 residues. The V gene's germline CDR1 is SGHDT and CDR2 YYEEEE. Trimming left V 0 bases short and J 6 bases short, with 12 bases between. The CDR3 DNA follows: TGTGCCAGCAGCTTGGAACAGGGTCGGGCCGGGGAGCTGTTTTTT. This encodes CASSLEQGRAGELFF.

This rearrangement joins TRBV5-1 to TRBJ2-7; possibly TRBD1 for D (6 bases). This CDR3 has 13 residues. V dropped 3 bases and J dropped 5 bases, with 12 bases sitting between them. Germline CDR1 is SGHRS and CDR2 is YFSETQ. CDR3 DNA: TGCGCCAGCAGCTCCGGACAGATCAACGAGCAGTACTTC. This codes for CASSSGQINEQYF.

The chain couples TRBV9 to TRBJ1-2; 11 bases line up with TRBD1. In germline, CDR1 is SGDLS, CDR2 YYNGEE. The CDR3 runs to 16 residues. With V trimmed by 6 bases and J by 7 bases, 14 bases remained unmatched. As DNA, the CDR3 is TGTGCCAGCACCAACCTGGACAGGGGGCCTGCAGGTGGCTACACCTTC. Translated, it gives CASTNLDRGPAGGYTF.

V usage is TRBV5-1 and J usage is TRBJ2-7, with 7 bases fitting TRBD1. The CDR3 contains 14 residues. Trimming took 4 bases from V and 2 from J; bases not matched to a gene: 6. Germline CDR1 is SGHRS and CDR2 is YFSETQ. CDR3 nucleotide sequence: TGCGCCAGCAGCAAGGACGGGACAGCCTACGAGCAGTACTTC. Protein sequence: CASSKDGTAYEQYF.

V gene TRBV18 combines with J gene TRBJ1-1, with a possible D match to TRBD1 (6 bases). The CDR3 has 16 amino acids. Germline V gene lookup returns CDR1 KGHSH and CDR2 LQKENI. The ends were cut back, 1 base at V and 5 bases at J, with 17 bases in the middle. The CDR3 is CASSPRDTPLVTEAFF. DNA for the CDR3: TGTGCCAGCTCACCACGGGACACCCCCCTTGTTACTGAAGCTTTCTTT.

The genes are TRBV2 and TRBJ2-7, with D tentatively TRBD2 (6 bases). The CDR3 has 13 residues. V was shortened by 5 bases and J by 2 bases, with 10 bases between the two germline ends. Germline V gives CDR1 SNHLY, CDR2 FYNNEI. The CDR3 is CASSNPGAYEQYF. CDR3 in DNA: TGTGCCAGCAGTAATCCGGGAGCCTACGAGCAGTACTTC.

This clone was counted a single time. The gene calls are TRBV14 and TRBJ1-2; TRBD1 matches at 7 bases. Germline V gene lookup returns CDR1 SGHDN and CDR2 FVKESK. The CDR3 is 15 amino acids. J was trimmed by 8 bases and V by 1 base; bases with no gene match: 10. This CDR3 is CASSQVGDSPYGYTF. The CDR3 region has the DNA TGTGCCAGCAGCCAAGTGGGGGACAGCCCTTACGGCTACACCTTC.